These 2 T cell receptor beta chains share one sample of origin, sequenced in a study of regulatory T cells in long-lasting Graves disease. Construction of the TCR beta libraries employed iRepertoire HTBI primers in conjunction with Arm-PCR of CDR3 regions. Each CDR3 protein is one row after TCRdb ran MiXCR on the multiplex PCR reads. The sample consists of 300,000 to 400,000 distinct CDR3 sequences, roughly 16% of them appearing once. Noted time point: newly diagnosed GD, antithyroid drugs for less than 3 months. The TCR library was made from RNA that had been extracted from PBMCs in TRIzol. Specimen: peripheral blood mononuclear cells (PBMCs), collected at new diagnosis, from a patient treated with antithyroid drugs. These receptors were taken from a female donor with Graves disease.

This clonotype showed up just a few times. This chain uses TRBV4-1 with TRBJ2-6; D is possibly TRBD2 (5 bases). The CDR3 contains 16 residues. The ends were cut back, 3 bases at V and 0 bases at J, with 9 bases in the middle. Germline CDR1 MGHRA, CDR2 YSYEKL. The DNA for the CDR3 is TGCGCCAGCAGCCAGGCGGGTATCTCTGGGGCCAACGTCCTGACTTTC. Its protein product is CASSQAGISGANVLTF.

The chain has TRBV7-9 and TRBJ1-1; 9 nucleotides align to TRBD1. This CDR3 has 18 amino acids. V lost 1 base to trimming and J lost 0 bases; unmatched junction nucleotides: 9. The V gene's germline CDR1 is SEHNR and CDR2 FQNEAQ (reference sequence). The CDR3 region has the DNA TGTGCCAGCAGCTTAGAAGGGACAGGGTTACCAATGAACACTGAAGCTTTCTTT. The encoded protein is CASSLEGTGLPMNTEAFF. The whole variable domain, remainder taken from reference TRBV7-9 and TRBJ1-1, is DTGVSQNPRHKITKRGQNVTFRCDPISEHNRLYWYRQTLGQGPEFLTYFQNEAQLEKSRLLSDRFSAERPKGSFSTLEIQRTEQGDSAMYLCASSLEGTGLPMNTEAFFGQGTRLTVV.